The count of the clone carrying this T cell receptor beta chain is one. The data belong to a study of blood T cell repertoires in COVID-19. Study-wide background: Sources were T cells, B-cell-depleted T cells, or PBMCs; the material itself was cDNA or gDNA.

Methods used by the authors: Amplifying reference gene primers gave estimates of nucleated cell counts. Libraries were prepared by immunoSEQ multiplex PCR; TCRdb keeps only in-frame clonotypes and omits some of them. Clonal size and the V and J genes are those of that table, whereas D and trimming came from the DNA. The sample consists of about 120,000 clones, about 80% of them appearing once. The ends were cut back, 1 base at V and 2 bases at J, with 12 bases in the middle. Germline V gene sequence: CDR1 SGHNT, CDR2 YYREEE (reference sequence). The CDR3 is made up of 15 amino acids. This rearrangement joins TRBV5-4 to TRBJ1-1, with D maybe TRBD1 (5 bases). Source material: peripheral blood. This clonotype was sampled from a woman aged 45-59 years with acute or convalescent COVID-19. For the CDR3, the DNA is TGTGCCAGCAGCTTGAGTATAGGGGCCAACACTGAAGCTTTCTTT. Amino acid sequence: CASSLSIGANTEAFF.